The following is a TCR beta chain sequence with its context. TCRdb independently ran MiXCR on the RACE reads; one entry per CDR3 protein. Among roughly 60,000 distinct CDR3 sequences, approximately 6.7% were seen once, and the ten largest hold 1.5% to 2%. This entry belongs to a study of human T cells and chemical hapten exposure. Time point indicated: pre-sensitization, week 0. Treatment meaning: therapeutic diphenylcyclopropenone sensitization with weekly scalp DPC. Sample: whole blood, taken in connection with sensitization to the hapten diphenylcyclopropenone (DPC). The receptor was derived from a woman aged 25 to 39 with alopecia areata. Some clones in this sample may be carry-over from other donors' samples.

The CDR3 here is CASSLGRQGSSGNTIYF. In DNA form, the CDR3 reads TGTGCCAGCAGCTTGGGTCGGCAGGGCAGCTCTGGAAACACCATATATTTT. The chain joins TRBV5-5 to TRBJ1-3, with D tentatively TRBD1 (5 bases). This CDR3 has 17 residues. Trimming pared 0 bases from V and 0 bases from J, leaving 13 bases between. Germline V CDR1 and CDR2: SGHKS, YYEKEE (reference sequence). Drawing the rest from reference TRBV5-5 and TRBJ1-3, the complete variable domain is DAGVTQSPTHLIKTRGQQVTLRCSPISGHKSVSWYQQVLGQGPQFIFQYYEKEERGRGNFPDRFSARQFPNYSSELNVNALLLGDSALYLCASSLGRQGSSGNTIYFGEGSWLTVV.